One T cell receptor beta chain is described in this entry. As yet, its antigen is unknown. The data belong to a study of human T cells and chemical hapten exposure. Across the whole study: The scalp of each patient received a weekly diphenylcyclopropenone dose for the full roughly 24-week study. Per-sample TCR yields varied mainly from small pooled library volume differences.

The CDR3 has 14 residues. The germline V and J ends were trimmed by 0 bases and 3 bases, with 11 bases remaining between them. Germline V gives CDR1 DFQATT, CDR2 SNEGSKA (reference sequence). Time point reported: pre-sensitization, week 0. The treatment is: therapeutic diphenylcyclopropenone sensitization with weekly scalp DPC. As processed by the authors: Per sample, the median was approximately 100,000 TCRs, with values from around 24,000 to 710,000. TCRdb re-derived calls from the RACE reads in MiXCR, one entry per CDR3 protein. None of the V and J calls come from the authors' own analysis; TCRdb made them. The table includes approximately 80,000 distinct CDR3 sequences, less than 15% detected once. Study findings and constraints: DPC sensitization produced no change in TCRs with frequency above 1 in 1000.

The chain uses TRBV20-1 and TRBJ1-1; the D is unclear. This TCR was recovered from a woman in her 50s with alopecia areata. Some clones in this sample may be carry-over from other donors' samples. Material: whole blood, obtained in connection with sensitization to the hapten diphenylcyclopropenone (DPC). As DNA, the CDR3 is TGCAGTGCTAGAGATCATGGACGGTACACTGAAGCTTTCTTT. Translated, it gives CSARDHGRYTEAFF.